The next 27 T cell receptor beta chains were all read from a single sample in a study of cytomegalovirus exposure and HLA in healthy donors. PCR involved 60 Vbeta and 13 Jbeta primers. Measured with immunoSEQ multiplex PCR; TCRdb has only the in-frame clones, and not every one. Counted here are under 200,000 clones, approximately 80% occurring once; the ten biggest clones make up about 6.3%. The material sequenced was PBMCs. The receptor set was obtained from a male donor in good health and CMV-seropositive.

The V gene is TRBV5-1, the J gene TRBJ1-6; 7 bases fit TRBD1. Trimming removed 3 bases from V and 5 bases from J; junction bases left unmatched: 5. Per germline, CDR1 SGHRS and CDR2 YFSETQ. This CDR3 comprises 15 residues. The CDR3 DNA reads TGCGCCAGCAGCTGGGGGGACAGAGATAATTCACCCCTCCACTTT. It codes for CASSWGDRDNSPLHF. Based on the CDR3 plus reference TRBV5-1 and TRBJ1-6, the full variable domain is KAGVTQTPRYLIKTRGQQVTLSCSPISGHRSVSWYQQTPGQGLQFLFEYFSETQRNKGNFPGRFSGRQFSNSRSEMNVSTLELGDSALYLCASSWGDRDNSPLHFGNGTRLTVT.

V usage is TRBV9 and J usage is TRBJ1-1; D unresolved. Germline CDR1 reads SGDLS; CDR2 reads YYNGEE. V was clipped by 4 bases and J by 4 bases, with 14 bases between them. The CDR3 is 14 residues long. CDR3 sequence: CASSPHEGITEAFF. The CDR3 DNA sequence: TGTGCCAGCAGCCCTCATGAGGGTATCACTGAAGCTTTCTTT.

This clone was recorded a few times. The chain is built from TRBV29-1 and TRBJ2-3; D is undetermined. This CDR3 comprises 13 residues. The V end was cut by 4 bases, the J end by 2 bases, with 10 bases between. Germline CDR1 reads SQVTM; CDR2 reads ANQGSEA. CDR3 in amino acids: CSVARGSTDTQYF. The CDR3 coding sequence is TGCAGCGTTGCACGAGGATCCACAGATACGCAGTATTTT.

A note on this clone: A junction boundary mismatches the germline segment, possibly from a read error. The chain carries TRBV7-9 and TRBJ1-1; D is uncertain. The germline CDR1 and CDR2 sequences are SEHNR and FQNEAQ (reference sequence). CDR3 length: 13 residues. Written as DNA, the CDR3 is TGTTCCAGCAGCTTCGGCGGGAACACTGAAGCTTTCTTT. Translating gives CSSSFGGNTEAFF. Full variable domain (missing parts from reference TRBV7-9 and TRBJ1-1): DTGVSQNPRHKITKRGQNVTFRCDPISEHNRLYWYRQTLGQGPEFLTYFQNEAQLEKSRLLSDRFSAERPKGSFSTLEIQRTEQGDSAMYLCSSSFGGNTEAFFGQGTRLTVV.

The rearrangement uses TRBV7-3 and TRBJ2-7; D is possibly TRBD2 (5 bases). The CDR3 consists of 14 residues. Germline lookup yields CDR1 SGHTA and CDR2 FQGTGA. Trimming cost V 2 bases and J 0 bases, with 8 bases left between them. The CDR3 sequence is CASSLEGTSYEQYF. The CDR3 DNA sequence: TGTGCCAGCAGCTTAGAGGGTACCTCCTACGAGCAGTACTTC.

The gene calls are TRBV27 and TRBJ2-7, with 9 bases aligning to TRBD1. The CDR3 is made up of 15 amino acids. From germline, CDR1 is MNHEY and CDR2 SMNVEV (reference sequence). The V segment lost 2 bases and the J segment 3 bases; nucleotides outside the gene matches: 5. For the CDR3, the DNA is TGTGCCAGCAGTTTAGGGACAGGGCCTCTCTACGAGCAGTACTTC. Residues: CASSLGTGPLYEQYF.

The V gene is TRBV5-1, the J gene TRBJ1-1; 9 bases match TRBD1. The CDR3 is made up of 14 amino acids. The V gene end was trimmed by 3 bases and the J gene end by 3 bases; junction bases not matched to a gene: 3. CDR1 and CDR2 from the germline V gene are SGHRS and YFSETQ. The CDR3 DNA sequence: TGCGCCAGCAGCTCAAGGACAGGGGACACTGAAGCTTTCTTT. This translates into CASSSRTGDTEAFF.

The chain employs TRBV6-6 and TRBJ2-5; 9 bases map to TRBD2. Losses at the gene ends were 2 bases for V and 5 bases for J; bases not matched to a gene: 9. The CDR3 loop spans 16 amino acids. Germline CDR1 is MNHNY and CDR2 is SVGAGI (reference sequence). CDR3 protein: CASSYRGGRAGETQYF. The CDR3 nucleotides read TGTGCCAGCAGTTACCGGGGCGGGAGGGCCGGGGAGACCCAGTACTTC.

The chain is built from TRBV18 and TRBJ2-7; a possible D gene is TRBD2 (7 bases). Trimming left V 6 bases short and J 3 bases short, with 9 bases between. The germline gives CDR1 KGHSH, CDR2 LQKENI. CDR3 length equals 12 residues. The DNA of the CDR3 is TGTGCCAGCTCGGGGGGGCTCTACGAGCAGTACTTC. Translated: CASSGGLYEQYF.

J is TRBJ2-1 and V is TRBV11-3; 10 bases map to TRBD2. J was trimmed by 2 bases and V by 1 base; bases with no gene match: 5. The CDR3 consists of 17 residues. CDR1 SGHNT and CDR2 YENEEA come from the germline V gene. The CDR3 is CASSLVPAGGPYNEQFF. CDR3 nucleotides: TGTGCCAGCAGCTTAGTACCAGCGGGAGGGCCCTACAATGAGCAGTTCTTC.

The chain carries TRBV29-1 and TRBJ2-7, with D possibly being TRBD2 (6 bases). V was trimmed by 3 bases and J by 0 bases, leaving 12 bases between them. This CDR3 comprises 14 residues. Germline V gives CDR1 SQVTM, CDR2 ANQGSEA. This CDR3 reads CSVEVDGGSYEQYF. The CDR3 region has the DNA TGCAGCGTTGAGGTGGACGGGGGCTCCTACGAGCAGTACTTC.

This chain links TRBV18 with TRBJ2-7; 11 nucleotides line up with TRBD2. The CDR3 is 14 residues long. The V segment lost 3 bases and the J segment 3 bases; nucleotides outside the gene matches: 1. Germline loops: CDR1 KGHSH, CDR2 LQKENI. The CDR3 spells CASSPGLADYEQYF. The CDR3 DNA reads as TGTGCCAGCTCACCGGGACTAGCGGACTACGAGCAGTACTTC.

The chain couples TRBV11-3 to TRBJ2-1; 10 nucleotides agree with TRBD2. CDR3 size: 15 residues. V shed 2 bases and J 7 bases; nucleotides not matched to a gene: 5. Germline V gene sequence: CDR1 SGHNT, CDR2 YENEEA. CDR3 DNA: TGTGCCAGCAGCTTATTAGCGGGAGGTTTTAATGAGCAGTTCTTC. Residues: CASSLLAGGFNEQFF. The full variable domain, with the rest looked up from reference TRBV11-3 and TRBJ2-1, is EAGVVQSPRYKIIEKKQPVAFWCNPISGHNTLYWYLQNLGQGPELLIRYENEEAVDDSQLPKDRFSAERLKGVDSTLKIQPAELGDSAVYLCASSLLAGGFNEQFFGPGTRLTVL.

A note on this clone: An end of the junction does not agree with germline; a read error may underlie this. The CDR3 here is CAGSLEPKTITDTQYF. The CDR3 DNA sequence: TGCGCCGGCAGCTTGGAGCCAAAAACGATCACAGATACGCAGTATTTT. The rearrangement joins TRBV5-1 to TRBJ2-3; no clear D. The germline V gene encodes CDR1 SGHRS and CDR2 YFSETQ. This CDR3 comprises 16 residues.

The gene calls are TRBV5-1 and TRBJ2-7; D is unclear. Per the germline V gene, CDR1 is SGHRS and CDR2 is YFSETQ. The germline V and J ends were trimmed by 3 bases and 3 bases, with 4 bases remaining between them. The CDR3 runs 11 residues. CDR3 nucleotides: TGCGCCAGCAGCTCGCGCTACGAGCAGTACTTC. It encodes CASSSRYEQYF. Filled out from reference TRBV5-1 and TRBJ2-7, the complete variable domain reads KAGVTQTPRYLIKTRGQQVTLSCSPISGHRSVSWYQQTPGQGLQFLFEYFSETQRNKGNFPGRFSGRQFSNSRSEMNVSTLELGDSALYLCASSSRYEQYFGPGTRLTVT.

The chain employs TRBV7-6 and TRBJ1-4; D is possibly TRBD1 (5 bases). Trimming pared 0 bases from V and 8 bases from J, leaving 10 bases between. This CDR3 spans 14 amino acids. Germline V CDR1 and CDR2: SGHVS, FNYEAQ. The CDR3 DNA reads as TGTGCCAGCAGCTTAGCAGGGGCCGGAGAAAAACTGTTTTTT. It specifies CASSLAGAGEKLFF.

V is TRBV5-1 and J is TRBJ1-2, with 10 positions matching TRBD1. CDR3 length equals 15 residues. Trimming cost V 5 bases and J 8 bases; bases outside gene matches: 12. Germline V lookup: CDR1 SGHRS, CDR2 YFSETQ. The CDR3 DNA reads as TGCGCCAGCAGACAAGGGGACAGGGGATTTTTGGGCTACACCTTC. It is translated as CASRQGDRGFLGYTF.

The V and J genes are TRBV2 and TRBJ2-4, with TRBD2 as a possible D gene (5 bases). Trimming shortened V by 3 bases and J by 3 bases, and 9 bases separated the two germline ends. Germline-derived CDR1 and CDR2 are SNHLY and FYNNEI. CDR3 size: 14 residues. CDR3 nucleotides: TGTGCCAGCAGTGAGGGAGTAAACAAAAACATTCAGTACTTC. Encoded protein: CASSEGVNKNIQYF.

The chain employs TRBV11-3 and TRBJ1-2; no firm D call. The germline CDR1 and CDR2 sequences are SGHNT and YENEEA. The CDR3 totals 13 residues. V was shortened by 0 bases and J by 7 bases, with 9 bases between the two germline ends. The DNA of the CDR3 is TGTGCCAGCAGCTTAGATTCCGTGTCTGGCTACACCTTC. Its protein is CASSLDSVSGYTF.

The sample holds one count of this clone. The V gene is TRBV25-1, the J gene TRBJ2-2; TRBD2 matches at 12 bases. The CDR3 runs to 17 residues. Germline values: CDR1 MGHDK, CDR2 SYGVNS. V was clipped by 3 bases and J by 6 bases; unmatched bases: 8. CDR3 nucleotides: TGTGCCAGCAGTGAGAGCATGACTAGCGGGAGCGCCGGGGAGCTGTTTTTT. Its translation: CASSESMTSGSAGELFF.

This clone was observed a few times. This chain links TRBV13 with TRBJ2-2; 8 nucleotides align to TRBD2. The CDR3 has 18 residues. The germline gives CDR1 PRHDT, CDR2 FYEKMQ (reference sequence). The trim removed 5 bases at V and 7 bases at J, leaving 18 bases unmatched. CDR3 region: CASSNPPASGPASGELFF. CDR3 nucleotides: TGTGCCAGCAGCAACCCCCCCGCTAGCGGGCCAGCGAGCGGGGAGCTGTTTTTT. Looking up the rest from reference TRBV13 and TRBJ2-2 gives the full variable domain: AAGVIQSPRHLIKEKRETATLKCYPIPRHDTVYWYQQGPGQDPQFLISFYEKMQSDKGSIPDRFSAQQFSDYHSELNMSSLELGDSALYFCASSNPPASGPASGELFFGEGSRLTVL.

The gene calls are TRBV5-1 and TRBJ2-7; 8 bases are shared with TRBD2. The length of the CDR3 is 15 residues. V lost 3 bases and J lost 1; bases outside the gene matches: 6. Per germline, CDR1 SGHRS and CDR2 YFSETQ. The CDR3 DNA follows: TGCGCCAGCAGCTGGACTAGCCCAAGTTCCTACGAGCAGTACTTC. Protein: CASSWTSPSSYEQYF.

The chain combines TRBV27 with TRBJ1-3; D is uncertain. The V gene lost 4 bases and the J gene lost 4 bases, with 11 bases spanning the gap. The CDR3 length is 14 residues. The germline gives CDR1 MNHEY, CDR2 SMNVEV (reference sequence). For the CDR3, the DNA is TGTGCCAGCAGTTCCCCGGGGTCGGGAAACACCATATATTTT. It encodes CASSSPGSGNTIYF.

The chain employs TRBV29-1 and TRBJ1-1, with 9 nucleotides matching TRBD1. Germline CDR1 reads SQVTM; CDR2 reads ANQGSEA. After removal of 5 bases from V and 6 bases from J, the junction contained 7 bases not matched to a gene. The CDR3 spans 13 residues. The CDR3 coding sequence is TGCAGCGTTAAGGACAGGGGAGGCGCTGAAGCTTTCTTT. This gives the protein CSVKDRGGAEAFF.

This chain joins TRBV14 and TRBJ1-2; D unresolved. CDR1 SGHDN and CDR2 FVKESK come from the germline V gene. This CDR3 comprises 14 residues. The ends were cut back, 2 bases at V and 3 bases at J, with 10 bases in the middle. CDR3 bases: TGTGCCAGCAGCCAATTCCACGACTACTATGGCTACACCTTC. It is translated as CASSQFHDYYGYTF. The full variable domain, rest sourced from reference TRBV14 and TRBJ1-2, is EAGVTQFPSHSVIEKGQTVTLRCDPISGHDNLYWYRRVMGKEIKFLLHFVKESKQDESGMPNNRFLAERTGGTYSTLKVQPAELEDSGVYFCASSQFHDYYGYTFGSGTRLTVV.

This clone was counted a single time. The DNA of the CDR3 is TGTGCCAGCAGCTCGGGAGGACTAGCTAGAGCCGGTGTGAATGAGCAGTTCTTC. It codes for CASSSGGLARAGVNEQFF. This sequence joins TRBV5-4 and TRBJ2-1; TRBD2 agrees at 8 bases. This CDR3 has 18 amino acids. Germline CDR1 and CDR2: SGHNT and YYREEE (reference sequence). J lost 7 bases, V lost 3 bases, and 18 bases had no gene match.

This clone was detected only a few times. A junction end diverges from the germline sequence, so it may reflect a read error. The chain is built from TRBV7-9 and TRBJ2-7; 10 nucleotides align to TRBD1. Germline V CDR1 and CDR2: SEHNR, FQNEAQ (reference sequence). The length of the CDR3 is 17 residues. The chain's CDR3 is CSSSLDRQGAKMYEQYF. In DNA, the CDR3 is TGTTCCAGCAGCTTAGATAGACAGGGGGCGAAGATGTACGAGCAGTACTTC.